This record concerns one TCR beta chain sequence. What it binds is not known. These data belong to a study of cytomegalovirus exposure and HLA in healthy donors. Study-wide results and caveats: Associated with cytomegalovirus, according to the listing, were 150 to 200 TCR beta chains.

Trimming took 4 bases from V and 6 from J; bases not matched to a gene: 1. CDR3 length equals 14 residues. Germline V CDR1 and CDR2: MNHNY, SVGAGI (reference sequence). Sequencing used immunoSEQ multiplex PCR; TCRdb keeps in-frame clones, though not all of them. The data contain about 250,000 clones, just under 90% of them singletons. Sequences were obtained from PBMCs. J is TRBJ1-4 and V is TRBV6-6; TRBD1 matches 11 bases. This clonotype was sampled from a man between 18 and 35 years old in good health and CMV-seronegative. The CDR3 DNA sequence: TGTGCCAGCAGTTGGACAGGGGGCCATGAAAAACTGTTTTTT. Its protein is CASSWTGGHEKLFF.